This TCR beta chain derives from a study of T cells after yellow fever vaccination (dated by TCRdb to about 2019). Study-level background: The SMART-Seq v4 Ultra Low Input RNA kit was used to prepare libraries from fractions with low cell numbers. Two healthy male donors, one aged 18 to 30 and one aged 30 to 40 years, made up the cohort. Blood was collected at multiple timepoints before and after primary and secondary immunization, and bulk PBMC replicates and cell subsets were isolated. To follow T-cell clones before and after primary and booster YFV17D yellow fever vaccination, bulk TCR alpha and beta repertoires were sequenced over time.

Sequenced using an Illumina NovaSeq 6000. TCR cDNA was synthesized by 5'RACE template switching, which introduced a universal primer site and unique molecular identifiers. Priming of cDNA synthesis was performed from both the TCR alpha and TCR beta constant segments. Two PCR steps were used to amplify libraries, with sample barcodes and sequencing adapters being added in the second step. Sequencing of libraries was done on Illumina HiSeq 2500 (2x100 bp) or NovaSeq (2x150 bp). Per the source publication's procedure: MIGEC was used to demultiplex reads and collapse the reads into UMI consensus sequences, and MiXCR was used for V(D)J alignment. Using edgeR on replicate PBMC samples, clonotypes were called vaccine-responding if FDR was below 0.01 and the log2 fold change was above 5 up to day 15. Bulk clonotypes were assigned CD4 or CD8 identity according to which sequenced CD4 or CD8 repertoire held them at higher abundance. The public reads were reprocessed in TCRdb via fastp at Q25 and MiXCR, keeping in-frame beta chains. Entries that share a CDR3 protein sequence are merged under the most common genes and DNA. TCRdb, rather than the study authors, made the V and J calls. The sample has under 350,000 distinct CDR3 sequences on record, over 3.5% of them singletons. 20% to 25% of the sample is taken by the ten largest.

The research as a whole found: Because the study included only two donors, the extent to which the findings can be generalized is limited. After the booster, most of the clones that had expanded following primary vaccination were detected again (96% of CD4 and roughly 90% of CD8), which suggests that memory was broadly maintained. The secondary T-cell response was weaker than the primary response but faster, peaking on day 5 instead of day 15. A small share of clonotypes was detected in both CD4 and CD8 compartments, with the overlap likely arising from convergent recombination. FACS-sorted repertoires could contain abundant contaminating clonotypes from the bulk population, so computational filtering was required.

CDR1 and CDR2, per the germline V gene (reference sequence), are SEHNR and FQNEAQ. Cut back by 4 bases and 0 bases, the V and J ends lie 14 bases apart. Including the terminal cysteine and phenylalanine, the CDR3 comprises 16 residues. The sequence is cut down to CDR3 DNA, 48 bases in frame from base 1. In light of the paper, this sample's treatment or condition label describes: live attenuated yellow fever vaccine strain. At every blood-draw timepoint, two biological replicates of bulk PBMCs were collected. PBMCs were isolated from peripheral blood using a standard Ficoll-Paque protocol. TriZol was used to extract RNA from bulk PBMCs, CD4 and CD8 fractions, and dextramer-positive and dextramer-negative fractions. As concerns this clonotype: The clone's antigen remains unknown. Base qualities are missing; no much larger clone stands one base away.

Source: PBMCs, taken 5 days after the yellow fever booster vaccination. The chain links TRBV7-9 with TRBJ2-3, with no confidently assigned D gene. The sequence was collected from a man in his late teens or twenties who received the YFV17D yellow fever vaccine. The nucleotides are TGTGCCAGCAGCTCGCGCGTGAAACTGAGCACAGATACGCAGTATTTT. Its protein is CASSSRVKLSTDTQYF.